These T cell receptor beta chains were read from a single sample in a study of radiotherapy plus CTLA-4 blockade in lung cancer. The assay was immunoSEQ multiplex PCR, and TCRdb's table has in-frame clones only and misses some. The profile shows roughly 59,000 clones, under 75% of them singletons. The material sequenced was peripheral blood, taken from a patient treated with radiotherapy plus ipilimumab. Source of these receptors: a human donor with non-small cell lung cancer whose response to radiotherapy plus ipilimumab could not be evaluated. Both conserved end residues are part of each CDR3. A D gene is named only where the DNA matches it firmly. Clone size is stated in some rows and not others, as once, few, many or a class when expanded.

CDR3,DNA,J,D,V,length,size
CASSDPGTQSYEQYF,TGCGCCAGCAGCGACCCCGGGACACAATCCTACGAGCAGTACTTC,TRBJ2-7,NA,TRBV5-1,15,NA
CASSYGHTETQYF,TGTGCCAGCAGTTACGGACACACAGAGACCCAGTACTTC,TRBJ2-5,NA,TRBV6-6,13,NA
CASSLASSGTYEQYF,TGCGCCAGCAGCTTGGCTTCTAGCGGAACCTACGAGCAGTACTTC,TRBJ2-7,TRBD2,TRBV5-1,15,NA
CASSLWGEPSLYGYTF,TGTGCCAGCAGTTTATGGGGGGAGCCCTCACTTTATGGCTACACCTTC,TRBJ1-2,NA,TRBV27,16,NA
CASTERGGRTDTQYF,TGTGCCAGCACAGAGCGGGGGGGACGCACAGATACGCAGTATTTT,TRBJ2-3,TRBD2,TRBV27,15,NA
CASSLMGQGRDTQYF,TGTGCCAGCAGCTTGATGGGACAGGGAAGAGATACGCAGTATTTT,TRBJ2-3,TRBD1,TRBV5-8,15,NA
CASSATDGYTF,TGTGCCAGCAGCGCAACAGATGGCTACACCTTC,TRBJ1-2,NA,TRBV21-1,11,NA
CASSRAGGPDNEQFF,TGTGCCAGCTCCCGAGCGGGGGGGCCTGACAATGAGCAGTTCTTC,TRBJ2-1,TRBD2,TRBV18,15,few
CASSTGLAGPKNIQYF,TGTGCCAGCAGCACGGGACTAGCGGGGCCGAAAAACATTCAGTACTTC,TRBJ2-4,TRBD2,TRBV11-3,16,NA
CASSSRTTSYEQYF,TGTGCCAGCAGCTCCCGGACTACCTCCTACGAGCAGTACTTC,TRBJ2-7,NA,TRBV11-3,14,NA
CSVEYVGQGYGEQFF,TGCAGCGTTGAATATGTCGGACAGGGGTATGGTGAGCAGTTCTTC,TRBJ2-1,TRBD1,TRBV29-1,15,NA
CASSRTGSSYEQYF,TGTGCCAGCAGTCGGACAGGGAGCTCCTACGAGCAGTACTTC,TRBJ2-7,TRBD1,TRBV28,14,NA
CASSLGAVTDTQYF,TGTGCCAGCAGCTTAGGTGCAGTGACAGATACGCAGTATTTT,TRBJ2-3,NA,TRBV7-9,14,NA
CASSLTPGRDTGELFF,TGTGCCAGCAGTTTAACTCCCGGCAGGGACACCGGGGAGCTGTTTTTT,TRBJ2-2,NA,TRBV27,16,NA
CASSPPTWDRGYGYTF,TGTGCCAGCAGCCCCCCTACCTGGGACAGGGGCTATGGCTACACCTTC,TRBJ1-2,TRBD1,TRBV6-6,16,NA
CASSHPWQNYGYTF,TGCGCCAGCAGCCATCCGTGGCAGAACTATGGCTACACCTTC,TRBJ1-2,NA,TRBV4-1,14,NA
CAWAEYSNQPQHF,TGTGCCTGGGCGGAGTATAGCAATCAGCCCCAGCATTTT,TRBJ1-5,NA,TRBV30,13,NA
CASSLRVVRVHYGYTF,TGTGCCAGCAGTTTACGGGTGGTGAGGGTTCACTATGGCTACACCTTC,TRBJ1-2,NA,TRBV6-5,16,NA
CASSVYVLADTQYF,TGTGCCAGCAGCGTATATGTCCTAGCAGATACGCAGTATTTT,TRBJ2-3,NA,TRBV9,14,NA
CASSLGFGREGEKLFF,TGTGCCAGCAGCTTGGGCTTCGGCAGGGAGGGTGAAAAACTGTTTTTT,TRBJ1-4,NA,TRBV5-4,16,NA
CASSVAGLAVYEQYF,TGTGCCAGCAGTGTGGCGGGACTAGCGGTCTACGAGCAGTACTTC,TRBJ2-7,TRBD2,TRBV6-1,15,NA
CASSEWGGLNTGELFF,TGTGCCAGCAGTGAATGGGGGGGCTTGAACACCGGGGAGCTGTTTTTT,TRBJ2-2,NA,TRBV25-1,16,once
CASSLAPVAAQNTGELFF,TGTGCCAGCAGCTTAGCCCCAGTAGCCGCCCAGAACACCGGGGAGCTGTTTTTT,TRBJ2-2,NA,TRBV7-8,18,NA
CASSQDGGGIGNSPLHF,TGCGCCAGCAGCCAAGATGGGGGAGGGATAGGTAATTCACCCCTCCACTTT,TRBJ1-6,NA,TRBV4-3,17,NA
CASSTTGGDGEQYF,TGTGCCAGCAGCACCACAGGGGGCGATGGCGAGCAGTACTTC,TRBJ2-7,TRBD1,TRBV9,14,NA